A single T cell receptor beta chain is shown here with its context. Antigen specificity is unknown. One end of the junction varies from germline; a read error may be responsible. The sample comes from a study of cytomegalovirus exposure and HLA in healthy donors. PCR employed 60 Vbeta and 13 Jbeta primers. TCRdb's table, derived via immunoSEQ multiplex PCR, lists solely in-frame clones and lacks some. The sample shows about 150,000 clones, 85% of them seen only once. General study points: Relative to the 666-donor mean, N-insertions were reportedly fewer in an Asian-associated ancestry cluster in a later analysis.

Germline-derived CDR1 and CDR2 are MGHRA and YSYEKL. The CDR3 extends over 12 amino acids. This TCR derives from a boy aged 2 to 9 in good health and CMV-seronegative. The sequenced sample consisted of PBMCs. The gene calls are TRBV4-1 and TRBJ1-4, with 7 bases aligning to TRBD1. The CDR3 DNA is TGCGCCAGCAGCCCCCCGGGTAGGGGGCCTTCCTTT. Its translation is CASSPPGRGPSF.